This TCR beta chain came from a study of cytomegalovirus exposure and HLA in healthy donors. Findings and caveats of the study: Reports described diagnosis of cytomegalovirus status by the classifier as highly specific and sensitive. Some TCR beta chains (around 180 of them) were listed as cytomegalovirus-associated. The tendency of first-cohort TCR clusters to co-occur in the 120 or so validation repertoires emerged from a later analysis. Usually a TCR sequence was rare, but some public TCRs were found in many donors.

TCRdb keeps only in-frame clones here, not all; method: immunoSEQ multiplex PCR. The table includes some 250,000 clones, around 90% detected once. Comments on this clone: The antigen remains unidentified.

V lost 7 bases, J lost 1 base, and 5 bases stayed unmatched. The CDR3 spans 14 residues. Germline V gives CDR1 SGHNT, CDR2 YYREEE (reference sequence). Sequencing input: PBMCs. The receptor's source is a young woman in good health and CMV-seronegative. This sequence joins TRBV5-4 and TRBJ2-7, with 10 nucleotides matching TRBD2. In nucleotides, the CDR3 is TGTGCCAGCGGGATAGCGGGGGGTTCCTACGAGCAGTACTTC. Its translation: CASGIAGGSYEQYF. Together with reference TRBV5-4 and TRBJ2-7, the CDR3 gives the full variable domain: ETGVTQSPTHLIKTRGQQVTLRCSSQSGHNTVSWYQQALGQGPQFIFQYYREEENGRGNFPPRFSGLQFPNYSSELNVNALELDDSALYLCASGIAGGSYEQYFGPGTRLTVT.